The clone carrying this TCR beta chain came up a few times. The antigen is not known. Generated by immunoSEQ multiplex PCR, the TCRdb table keeps only in-frame clones and is missing some. The sample lists tens of thousands of clones, roughly 85% occurring once. These data come from a study of lymphopenia after photon versus proton radiotherapy. Broader study findings: After the lymphocyte nadir, photon-treated repertoires showed oligoclonal expansion, especially of CD8+ Temra cells. Survival link was tested only in deceased patients; proton benefit remains a possibility. Relative stability marked proton patients; photon patients lost diversity and naive cells. Larger post-nadir TCR diversity loss correlated inversely with survival in deceased patients.

The sequence was collected from a man aged 40-50 years with gastric cancer. This specimen consisted of peripheral blood, obtained from a patient treated with photon-based radiotherapy.

CDR3 sequence: CASSARVLYGYTF. In nucleotides, the CDR3 is TGTGCCAGCAGTGCTCGGGTCCTCTATGGCTACACCTTC. The V call is TRBV2, the J call TRBJ1-2; D is ambiguous. Germline V gene sequence: CDR1 SNHLY, CDR2 FYNNEI. The CDR3 is made up of 13 amino acids. The V end lost 4 bases, the J end lost 4 bases, and 10 bases lay between the germline ends.